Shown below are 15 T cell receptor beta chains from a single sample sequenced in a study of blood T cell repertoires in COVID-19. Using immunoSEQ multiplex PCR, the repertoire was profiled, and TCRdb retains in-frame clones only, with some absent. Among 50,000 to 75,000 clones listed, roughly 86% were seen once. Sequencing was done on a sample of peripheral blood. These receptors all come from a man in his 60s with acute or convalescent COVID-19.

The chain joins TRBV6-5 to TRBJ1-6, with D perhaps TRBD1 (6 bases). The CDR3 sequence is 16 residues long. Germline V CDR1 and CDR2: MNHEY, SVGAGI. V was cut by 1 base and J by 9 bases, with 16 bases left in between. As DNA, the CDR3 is TGTGCCAGCAGTTACTTGGACAGTCTCAGGGGTTCACCCCTCCACTTT. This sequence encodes CASSYLDSLRGSPLHF.

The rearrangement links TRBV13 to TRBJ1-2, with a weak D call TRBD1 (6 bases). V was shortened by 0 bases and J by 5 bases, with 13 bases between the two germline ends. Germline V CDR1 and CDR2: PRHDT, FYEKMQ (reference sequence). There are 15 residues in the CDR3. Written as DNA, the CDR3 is TGTGCCAGCAGCTTAGGGCGGGGGGCTGGATATGGCTACACCTTC. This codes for CASSLGRGAGYGYTF. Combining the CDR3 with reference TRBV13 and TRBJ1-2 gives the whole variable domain AAGVIQSPRHLIKEKRETATLKCYPIPRHDTVYWYQQGPGQDPQFLISFYEKMQSDKGSIPDRFSAQQFSDYHSELNMSSLELGDSALYFCASSLGRGAGYGYTFGSGTRLTVV.

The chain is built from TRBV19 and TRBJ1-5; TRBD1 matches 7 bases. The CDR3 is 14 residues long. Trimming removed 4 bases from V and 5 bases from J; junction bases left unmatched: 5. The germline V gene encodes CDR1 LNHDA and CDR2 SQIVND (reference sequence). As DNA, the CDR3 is TGTGCCAGTAGTAGGACAGGATACGATCAGCCCCAGCATTTT. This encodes CASSRTGYDQPQHF. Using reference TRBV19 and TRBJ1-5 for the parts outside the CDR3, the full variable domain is DGGITQSPKYLFRKEGQNVTLSCEQNLNHDAMYWYRQDPGQGLRLIYYSQIVNDFQKGDIAEGYSVSREKKESFPLTVTSAQKNPTAFYLCASSRTGYDQPQHFGDGTRLSIL.

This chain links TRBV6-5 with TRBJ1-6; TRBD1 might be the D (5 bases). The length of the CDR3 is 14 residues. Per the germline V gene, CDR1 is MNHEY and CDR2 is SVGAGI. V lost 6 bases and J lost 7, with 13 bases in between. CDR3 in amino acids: CASSPRDTNSPLHF. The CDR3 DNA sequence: TGTGCCAGCAGCCCCAGGGATACGAATTCACCCCTCCACTTT.

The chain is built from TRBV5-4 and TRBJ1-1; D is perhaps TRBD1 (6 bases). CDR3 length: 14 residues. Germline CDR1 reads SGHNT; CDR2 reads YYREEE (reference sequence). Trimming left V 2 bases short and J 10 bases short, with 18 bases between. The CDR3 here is CASSFTGLGVGAFF. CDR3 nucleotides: TGTGCCAGCAGCTTCACAGGGCTCGGTGTTGGAGCTTTCTTT.

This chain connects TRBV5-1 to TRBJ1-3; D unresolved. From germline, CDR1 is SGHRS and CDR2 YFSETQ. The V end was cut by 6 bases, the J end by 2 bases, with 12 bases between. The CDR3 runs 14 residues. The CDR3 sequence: CASKEGRAGNTIYF. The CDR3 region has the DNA TGCGCCAGCAAGGAGGGAAGGGCTGGAAACACCATATATTTT.

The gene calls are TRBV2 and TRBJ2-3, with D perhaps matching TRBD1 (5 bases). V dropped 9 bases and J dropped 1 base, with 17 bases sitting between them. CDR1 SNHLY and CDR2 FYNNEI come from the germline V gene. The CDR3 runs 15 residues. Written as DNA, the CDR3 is TGTGCCAGAGAGACTGGACAAGGGGGCACAGATACGCAGTATTTT. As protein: CARETGQGGTDTQYF.

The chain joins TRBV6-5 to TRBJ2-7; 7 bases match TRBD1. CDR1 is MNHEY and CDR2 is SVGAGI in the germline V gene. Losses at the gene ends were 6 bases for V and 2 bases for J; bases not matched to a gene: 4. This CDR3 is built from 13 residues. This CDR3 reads CASSPGTAYEQYF. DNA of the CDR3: TGTGCCAGCAGCCCAGGGACAGCCTACGAGCAGTACTTC.

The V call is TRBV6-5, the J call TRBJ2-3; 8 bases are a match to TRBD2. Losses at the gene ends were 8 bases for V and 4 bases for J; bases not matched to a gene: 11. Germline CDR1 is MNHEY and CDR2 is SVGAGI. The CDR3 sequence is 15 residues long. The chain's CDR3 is CASSSRGGAPDTQYF. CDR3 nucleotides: TGTGCCAGCTCCAGTCGGGGGGGGGCCCCAGATACGCAGTATTTT.

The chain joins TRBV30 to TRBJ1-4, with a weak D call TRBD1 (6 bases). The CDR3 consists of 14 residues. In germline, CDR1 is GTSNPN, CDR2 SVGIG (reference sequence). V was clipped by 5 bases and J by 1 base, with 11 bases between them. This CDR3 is CAWALDRTNEKLFF. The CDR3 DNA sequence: TGTGCCTGGGCCTTGGACAGAACTAATGAAAAACTGTTTTTT.

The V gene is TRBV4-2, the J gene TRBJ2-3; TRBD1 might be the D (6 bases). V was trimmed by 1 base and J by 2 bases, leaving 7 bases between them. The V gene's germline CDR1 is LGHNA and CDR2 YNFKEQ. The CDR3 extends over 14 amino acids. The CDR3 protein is CASSQGTDTDTQYF. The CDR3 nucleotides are TGTGCCAGCAGCCAAGGGACAGACACAGATACGCAGTATTTT.

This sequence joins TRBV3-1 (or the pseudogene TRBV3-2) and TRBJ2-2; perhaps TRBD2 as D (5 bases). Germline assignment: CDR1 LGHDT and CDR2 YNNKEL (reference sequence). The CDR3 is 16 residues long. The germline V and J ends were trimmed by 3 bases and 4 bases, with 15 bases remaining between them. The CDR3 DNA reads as TGTGCCAGCAGCCACCGGGCCTCCCGGGGCACCGGGGAGCTGTTTTTT. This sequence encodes CASSHRASRGTGELFF.

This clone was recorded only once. Here the CDR3 DNA reads TGTGCCTGGAGTGTTGCGGGGGGTACTGAAAAACTGTTTTTT. It encodes CAWSVAGGTEKLFF. V and J are TRBV30 and TRBJ1-4, with D possibly TRBD1 on 5 matching bases. V lost 0 bases, J lost 7 bases, and 12 bases lay in between. The CDR3 covers 14 residues. Looked up from germline, CDR1 is GTSNPN and CDR2 is SVGIG (reference sequence). Looking up the rest from reference TRBV30 and TRBJ1-4 gives the full variable domain: SQTIHQWPATLVQPVGSPLSLECTVEGTSNPNLYWYRQAAGRGLQLLFYSVGIGQISSEVPQNLSASRPQDRQFILSSKKLLLSDSGFYLCAWSVAGGTEKLFFGSGTQLSVL.

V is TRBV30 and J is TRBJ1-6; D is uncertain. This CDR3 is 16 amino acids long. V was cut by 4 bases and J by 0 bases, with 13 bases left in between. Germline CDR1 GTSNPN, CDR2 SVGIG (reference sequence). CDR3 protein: CAWMGRPYSYNSPLHF. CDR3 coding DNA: TGTGCCTGGATGGGCAGGCCCTACTCCTATAATTCACCCCTCCACTTT.

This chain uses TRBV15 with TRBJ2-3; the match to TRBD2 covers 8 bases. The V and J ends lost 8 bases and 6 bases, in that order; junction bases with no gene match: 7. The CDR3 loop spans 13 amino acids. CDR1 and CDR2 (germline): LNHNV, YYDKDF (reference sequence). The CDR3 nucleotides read TGTGCCACCGCGAAGCGGGGGATTGATACGCAGTATTTT. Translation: CATAKRGIDTQYF. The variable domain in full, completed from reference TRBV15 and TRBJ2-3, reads DAMVIQNPRYQVTQFGKPVTLSCSQTLNHNVMYWYQQKSSQAPKLLFHYYDKDFNNEADTPDNFQSRRPNTSFCFLDIRSPGLGDTAMYLCATAKRGIDTQYFGPGTRLTVL.